Below, 18 T cell receptor beta chains from the same sample are listed, as sequenced in a study of shared clonotypes between healthy human individuals (dated by TCRdb to 2018 to 2021). Libraries were built with the immunoSEQ multiplex PCR assay. Sourced from immuneACCESS, this table was stored by TCRdb with only in-frame sequences that have V and J called. A share of the clones is absent; for the studies checked, an unresolved V gene accounts for under half, and the remainder has no known explanation. Counted in this sample were about half a million clones; 79% of them appeared once. The ten largest clonotypes hold 10% to 15% of the sample. The sample comprised PBMCs. Source of these receptors: a woman aged 40 to 50 in good health. Some clones in this sample may be carry-over from other donors' samples.

This chain connects TRBV4-1 to TRBJ2-7; TRBD1 matches at 8 bases. Germline V gene lookup returns CDR1 MGHRA and CDR2 YSYEKL. The V segment lost 2 bases and the J segment 4 bases; nucleotides outside the gene matches: 7. The CDR3 runs to 15 residues. The CDR3, as DNA: TGCGCCAGCAGCCAAAGGGCAGGGGGCGAGTACGAGCAGTACTTC. Protein sequence: CASSQRAGGEYEQYF.

The gene calls are TRBV9 and TRBJ1-4, with 7 positions matching TRBD1. V was pared by 4 bases and J by 8 bases, with 11 bases of the junction left unmatched. The CDR3 has 15 residues. Germline values: CDR1 SGDLS, CDR2 YYNGEE. The CDR3: CASSSRGQVGEKLFF. CDR3 coding DNA: TGTGCCAGCAGCTCCAGAGGACAGGTGGGGGAAAAACTGTTTTTT.

The chain uses TRBV30 and TRBJ2-3, with no clear D. Germline CDR1 reads GTSNPN; CDR2 reads SVGIG (reference sequence). There are 11 residues in the CDR3. V gave up 3 bases and J gave up 8 bases, with 9 bases separating them. CDR3 in DNA: TGTGCCTGGAGAGGGTCTGGTACGCAGTATTTT. It yields the protein CAWRGSGTQYF.

This clone was detected a few times. This rearrangement joins TRBV29-1 to TRBJ1-1; D gene uncertain. From germline, CDR1 is SQVTM and CDR2 ANQGSEA. V shed 3 bases and J shed 3 bases, with 14 bases lying between them. The CDR3 has 14 residues. The DNA for the CDR3 is TGCAGCGTTGATCTGATGAGGAGTGACACTGAAGCTTTCTTT. Its protein is CSVDLMRSDTEAFF.

The chain employs TRBV7-6 and TRBJ1-1, with 9 bases identical to TRBD1. J was trimmed by 5 bases and V by 5 bases; bases with no gene match: 9. Germline V gene lookup returns CDR1 SGHVS and CDR2 FNYEAQ. This CDR3 is built from 15 residues. Here the CDR3 DNA reads TGTGCCAGCAGCAGTACAGGGGGCGGGAGGACTGAAGCTTTCTTT. Its translation: CASSSTGGGRTEAFF. The full variable domain, with the rest looked up from reference TRBV7-6 and TRBJ1-1, is GAGVSQSPRYKVTKRGQDVALRCDPISGHVSLYWYRQALGQGPEFLTYFNYEAQQDKSGLPNDRFSAERPEGSISTLTIQRTEQRDSAMYRCASSSTGGGRTEAFFGQGTRLTVV.

V usage is TRBV18 and J usage is TRBJ2-7; 7 bases agree with TRBD1. The CDR3 runs to 15 residues. Losses at the gene ends were 4 bases for V and 4 bases for J; bases not matched to a gene: 10. The germline V gene encodes CDR1 KGHSH and CDR2 LQKENI. The CDR3 is CASSQRQGETYEQYF. CDR3 DNA sequence: TGTGCCAGCTCACAAAGACAGGGCGAGACTTACGAGCAGTACTTC.

The rearrangement joins TRBV7-2 to TRBJ1-5; D not certain. The CDR3 is 14 residues long. V was clipped by 2 bases and J by 0 bases, with 5 bases between them. The V gene's germline CDR1 is SGHTA and CDR2 FQGNSA. CDR3 region: CASSLIPSNQPQHF. In nucleotides, the CDR3 is TGTGCCAGCAGCTTAATCCCTAGCAATCAGCCCCAGCATTTT.

The table lists this clone with a count of one. The J gene is TRBJ1-6, the V gene TRBV2; possible D gene TRBD1, 5 bases. Germline CDR1 reads SNHLY; CDR2 reads FYNNEI. The CDR3 consists of 13 residues. V lost 10 bases and J 7 bases, leaving 14 bases between the germline ends. CDR3 loop: CATREGPNSPLHF. The CDR3 DNA is TGTGCCACGCGGGAGGGACCGAATTCACCCCTCCACTTT.

This chain links TRBV7-8 with TRBJ2-1; a weak D match, TRBD2 (6 bases). Trimming took off 7 bases at V and 0 bases at J, with 16 bases between the two ends. Germline V lookup: CDR1 SGHVS, CDR2 FQNEAQ. CDR3 length equals 16 residues. CDR3 sequence: CASNLGLRSSYNEQFF. The CDR3 nucleotides read TGTGCCAGCAACCTGGGACTGAGGAGCTCCTACAATGAGCAGTTCTTC. The full variable domain, rest sourced from reference TRBV7-8 and TRBJ2-1, is GAGVSQSPRYKVAKRGQDVALRCDPISGHVSLFWYQQALGQGPEFLTYFQNEAQLDKSGLPSDRFFAERPEGSVSTLKIQRTQQEDSAVYLCASNLGLRSSYNEQFFGPGTRLTVL.

The chain is built from TRBV2 and TRBJ1-5; 11 nucleotides match TRBD1. J gave up 0 bases and V 7 bases, and 8 bases lay outside the gene matches. CDR3 length: 17 residues. Germline V lookup: CDR1 SNHLY, CDR2 FYNNEI. The chain's CDR3 is CASTPDRGPYSNQPQHF. CDR3 sequence (DNA): TGTGCCAGCACCCCGGACAGGGGGCCTTATAGCAATCAGCCCCAGCATTTT. The full variable domain, in which reference TRBV2 and TRBJ1-5 provide the parts outside the CDR3, is EPEVTQTPSHQVTQMGQEVILRCVPISNHLYFYWYRQILGQKVEFLVSFYNNEISEKSEIFDDQFSVERPDGSNFTLKIRSTKLEDSAMYFCASTPDRGPYSNQPQHFGDGTRLSIL.

This clone was found a few times. The gene calls are TRBV7-9 and TRBJ1-4; 9 bases agree with TRBD1. This CDR3 is 14 amino acids long. The trim removed 6 bases at V and 5 bases at J, leaving 4 bases unmatched. CDR1 SEHNR and CDR2 FQNEAQ come from the germline V gene (reference sequence). CDR3 DNA: TGTGCCAGCAGTGGACAGGGGCAAAATGAAAAACTGTTTTTT. This sequence encodes CASSGQGQNEKLFF.

CDR3 nucleotide sequence: TGTGCCAGCAGTTTCGGGACAGGCCTTGGAACTGAAGCTTTCTTT. Translated: CASSFGTGLGTEAFF. This sequence joins TRBV27 and TRBJ1-1; TRBD1 matches 8 bases. Germline V lookup: CDR1 MNHEY, CDR2 SMNVEV (reference sequence). The CDR3 length is 15 residues. Losses at the gene ends were 3 bases for V and 5 bases for J; bases not matched to a gene: 8.

J is TRBJ2-3 and V is TRBV11-2, with 10 bases that match TRBD1. J gave up 4 bases and V 3 bases, and 4 bases lay outside the gene matches. Germline V gene sequence: CDR1 SGHAT, CDR2 FQNNGV. The CDR3 is made up of 15 amino acids. DNA of the CDR3: TGTGCCAGCAGCTTGACAGGGGGCGACGCAGATACGCAGTATTTT. Amino acid sequence: CASSLTGGDADTQYF.

With regard to this clone: Given a far larger clone just one base away, this is likely a sequencing read error. The rearrangement joins TRBV5-4 to TRBJ2-1; 12 bases agree with TRBD2. Looked up from germline, CDR1 is SGHNT and CDR2 is YYREEE (reference sequence). With 4 bases clipped from V and 5 bases from J, the junction kept 4 bases outside the gene matches. This CDR3 has 15 residues. DNA for the CDR3: TGTGCCAGCAGCCCCCGGACTAGCGGGAACAATGAGCAGTTCTTC. Amino acids: CASSPRTSGNNEQFF.

This clone was observed once. V and J are TRBV6-5 and TRBJ2-7; possible D gene TRBD1, 5 bases. V was pared by 6 bases and J by 6 bases, with 15 bases between. The CDR3 has 13 residues. Germline loops: CDR1 MNHEY, CDR2 SVGAGI. The CDR3 spells CASRDGREGEQYF. The CDR3 DNA reads as TGTGCCAGCAGGGACGGCAGGGAAGGCGAGCAGTACTTC.

J is TRBJ2-3 and V is TRBV7-8, with TRBD1 matching over 8 bases. The CDR3 loop spans 14 amino acids. After removal of 5 bases from V and 2 bases from J, the junction contained 3 bases not matched to a gene. Germline CDR1 reads SGHVS; CDR2 reads FQNEAQ. CDR3 sequence reads: CASSRQGNTDTQYF. CDR3 bases: TGTGCCAGCAGCCGACAGGGGAACACAGATACGCAGTATTTT.

There are many counts of this clone. The chain joins TRBV7-6 to TRBJ2-5, with D hard to call. Trimming stripped 5 bases from V and 5 bases from J, with 9 bases between. The CDR3 contains 12 residues. CDR1 SGHVS and CDR2 FNYEAQ come from the germline V gene. The CDR3 loop reads CASSARLETQYF. The CDR3 DNA reads as TGTGCCAGCAGCGCCCGGCTGGAGACCCAGTACTTC.

This clone was seen at least ten times. J is TRBJ2-7 and V is TRBV7-8, with a possible D match to TRBD2 (5 bases). V was shortened by 5 bases and J by 1 base, with 12 bases between the two germline ends. Looked up from germline, CDR1 is SGHVS and CDR2 is FQNEAQ. This CDR3 region has 14 residues. This chain's CDR3 is CASSRTSHSYEQYF. The CDR3 nucleotides are TGTGCCAGCAGCAGGACTTCGCATTCCTACGAGCAGTACTTC. Filled out from reference TRBV7-8 and TRBJ2-7, the complete variable domain reads GAGVSQSPRYKVAKRGQDVALRCDPISGHVSLFWYQQALGQGPEFLTYFQNEAQLDKSGLPSDRFFAERPEGSVSTLKIQRTQQEDSAVYLCASSRTSHSYEQYFGPGTRLTVT.